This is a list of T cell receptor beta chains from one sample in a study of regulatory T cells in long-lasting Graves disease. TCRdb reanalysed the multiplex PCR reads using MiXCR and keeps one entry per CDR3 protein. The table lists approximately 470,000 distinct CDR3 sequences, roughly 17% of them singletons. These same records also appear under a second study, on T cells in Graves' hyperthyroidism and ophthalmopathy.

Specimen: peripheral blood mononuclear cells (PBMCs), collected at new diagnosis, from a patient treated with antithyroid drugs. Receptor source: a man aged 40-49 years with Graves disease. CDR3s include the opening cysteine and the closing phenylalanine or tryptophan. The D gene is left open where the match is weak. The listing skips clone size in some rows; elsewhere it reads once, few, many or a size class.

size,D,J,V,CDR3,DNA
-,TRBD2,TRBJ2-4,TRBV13,CASSLGAGGRKNIQYF,TGTGCCAGCAGCTTAGGAGCGGGAGGCAGGAAAAACATTCAGTACTTC
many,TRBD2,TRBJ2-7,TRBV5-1,CASSFLAGGDQYF,TGCGCCAGCAGCTTCCTAGCGGGAGGGGACCAGTACTTC
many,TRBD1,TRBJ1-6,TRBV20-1,CSSARGLYNSPLHF,TGCAGCAGTGCTAGGGGGCTGTATAATTCACCCCTCCACTTT
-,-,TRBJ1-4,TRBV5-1,CASRGNAGNEKLFF,TGCGCCAGCAGAGGGAACGCTGGTAATGAAAAACTGTTTTTT
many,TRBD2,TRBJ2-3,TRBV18,CASSPSWRESDTQYF,TGTGCCAGCTCACCCTCTTGGCGGGAGTCAGATACGCAGTATTTT
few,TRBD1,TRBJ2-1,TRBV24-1,CATSDTYRQGANEQFF,TGTGCCACCAGTGATACCTACCGACAGGGGGCGAATGAGCAGTTCTTC
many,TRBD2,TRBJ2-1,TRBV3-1,CASSRGQGLANEQFF,TGTGCCAGCAGCAGAGGGCAAGGACTAGCGAATGAGCAGTTCTTC
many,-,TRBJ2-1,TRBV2,CASSPQGLLEQFF,TGTGCCAGCAGCCCCCAGGGACTCCTTGAGCAGTTCTTC
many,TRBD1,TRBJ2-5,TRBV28,CASSLWGQNQETQYF,TGTGCCAGCAGTCTGTGGGGACAGAACCAAGAGACCCAGTACTTC
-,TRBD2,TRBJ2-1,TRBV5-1,CASSLLAGYKEQFF,TGCGCCAGCAGCCTGCTAGCGGGTTACAAAGAGCAGTTCTTC
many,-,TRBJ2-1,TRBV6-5,CASSSTGTHNNEQFF,TGTGCCAGCAGTTCAACCGGGACCCATAACAATGAGCAGTTCTTC
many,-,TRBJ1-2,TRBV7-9,CASSSQTGGRYYGYTF,TGTGCCAGCAGCTCCCAGACCGGGGGGCGTTACTATGGCTACACCTTC
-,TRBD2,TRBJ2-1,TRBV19,CASTASGLAGNEQFF,TGTGCCAGTACCGCTTCGGGACTAGCGGGGAATGAGCAGTTCTTC
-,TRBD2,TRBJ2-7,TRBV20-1,CSARDGGLAGWSYEQYF,TGCAGTGCTAGAGACGGCGGACTAGCGGGATGGTCCTACGAGCAGTACTTC
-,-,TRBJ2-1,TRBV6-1,CASMAAYNEQFF,TGTGCCAGCATGGCAGCCTACAATGAGCAGTTCTTC
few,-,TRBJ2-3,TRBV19,CASSITQGDTQYF,TGTGCCAGTAGTATAACGCAGGGAGATACGCAGTATTTT
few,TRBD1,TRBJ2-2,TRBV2,CASSYPGQGGTGELFF,TGTGCCAGCAGTTATCCGGGACAGGGGGGTACCGGGGAGCTGTTTTTT
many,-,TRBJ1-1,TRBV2,CASSDAVMNTEAFF,TGTGCCAGCAGTGACGCAGTCATGAACACTGAAGCTTTCTTT
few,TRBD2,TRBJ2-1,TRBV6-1,CASKRLAGVKGEQFF,TGTGCCAGCAAGAGACTAGCGGGAGTAAAGGGTGAGCAGTTCTTC
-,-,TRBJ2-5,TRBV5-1,CASSSMGGRETQYF,TGCGCCAGCAGCTCGATGGGAGGCCGGGAGACCCAGTACTTC
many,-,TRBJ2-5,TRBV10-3,CAISQGLGYQETQYF,TGTGCCATCAGTCAGGGTTTGGGGTACCAAGAGACCCAGTACTTC
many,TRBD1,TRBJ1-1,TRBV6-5,CASSYRQGQNTEAFF,TGTGCCAGCAGTTATAGACAGGGTCAGAACACTGAAGCTTTCTTT
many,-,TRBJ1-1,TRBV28,CASSTSGWTEAFF,TGTGCCAGCAGTACTTCAGGGTGGACTGAAGCTTTCTTT
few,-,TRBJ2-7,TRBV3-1,CASSPPGLVDATAYEQYF,TGTGCCAGCAGCCCCCCGGGACTCGTTGACGCGACTGCGTACGAGCAGTACTTC
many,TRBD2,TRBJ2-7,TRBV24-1,CATSEKGYGSGSLYEQYF,TGTGCCACCAGTGAAAAGGGGTACGGGAGCGGGAGTCTCTACGAGCAGTACTTC
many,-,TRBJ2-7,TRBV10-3,CAISDRTNSYEQYF,TGTGCCATCAGTGATCGGACAAATTCCTACGAGCAGTACTTC
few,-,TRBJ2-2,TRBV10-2,CASTAGISYTGELFF,TGCGCCAGCACTGCCGGGATCTCCTACACCGGGGAGCTGTTTTTT
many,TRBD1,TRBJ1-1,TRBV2,CANPGQPNTEAFF,TGTGCCAACCCGGGACAGCCAAACACTGAAGCTTTCTTT
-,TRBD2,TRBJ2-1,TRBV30,CAWGGILAGGWEQFF,TGTGCCTGGGGGGGCATACTAGCGGGAGGATGGGAGCAGTTCTTC
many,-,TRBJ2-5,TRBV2,CASSRTGQETQYF,TGTGCCAGCAGCCGGACGGGTCAAGAGACCCAGTACTTC
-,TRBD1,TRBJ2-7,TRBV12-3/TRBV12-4,CASSLAGTASYEQYF,TGTGCCAGCAGTTTGGCCGGGACAGCTTCCTACGAGCAGTACTTC
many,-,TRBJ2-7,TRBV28,CASSPLRDGDYEQYF,TGTGCCAGCAGTCCGCTCCGGGACGGGGACTACGAGCAGTACTTC
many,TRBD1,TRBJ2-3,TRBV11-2,CASSSLTGTADTQYF,TGTGCCAGCAGCTCCCTGACAGGGACGGCAGATACGCAGTATTTT
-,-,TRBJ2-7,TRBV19,CASSLAPGNPISHEQYF,TGTGCCAGCAGCTTAGCCCCTGGGAACCCCATCTCCCACGAGCAGTACTTC
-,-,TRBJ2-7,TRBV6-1,CASSKSLDSSYEQYF,TGTGCCAGCAGTAAGAGCCTAGATTCCTCCTACGAGCAGTACTTC
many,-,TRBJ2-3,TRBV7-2,CASSFGGVGTDTQYF,TGTGCCAGCAGCTTCGGGGGAGTAGGAACAGATACGCAGTATTTT
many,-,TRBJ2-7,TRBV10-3,CAILGDGTYEQYF,TGTGCCATCCTGGGGGACGGGACCTACGAGCAGTACTTC
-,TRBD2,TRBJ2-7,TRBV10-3,CAISDLAGGDEQYF,TGTGCCATCAGTGACCTAGCGGGAGGCGACGAGCAGTACTTC
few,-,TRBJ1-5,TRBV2,CASKTAPNQPQHF,TGTGCCAGCAAAACAGCCCCCAATCAGCCCCAGCATTTT
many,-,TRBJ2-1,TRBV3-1,CASSQDMQVTEQFF,TGTGCCAGCAGCCAAGATATGCAAGTGACTGAGCAGTTCTTC
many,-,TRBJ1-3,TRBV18,CASSQGSSGNTIYF,TGTGCCAGCAGCCAAGGGAGCTCTGGAAACACCATATATTTT
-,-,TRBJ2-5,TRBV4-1,CASSQLYQETQYF,TGCGCCAGCAGCCAACTATATCAAGAGACCCAGTACTTC
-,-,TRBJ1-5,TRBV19,CASSEGVVQPQHF,TGTGCCAGCTCGGAGGGGGTGGTTCAGCCCCAGCATTTT
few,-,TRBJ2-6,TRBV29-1,CSVLGQGRLGANVLTF,TGCAGCGTTCTTGGCCAGGGAAGGCTGGGGGCCAACGTCCTGACTTTC
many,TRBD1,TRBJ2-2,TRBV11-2,CASSRYTGATGELFF,TGTGCCAGCAGCCGATACACAGGGGCCACCGGGGAGCTGTTTTTT
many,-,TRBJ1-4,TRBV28,CASSYVDAGTNEKLFF,TGTGCCAGCAGTTATGTGGATGCGGGGACGAATGAAAAACTGTTTTTT
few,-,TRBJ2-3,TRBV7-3,CASSLLALDTQYF,TGTGCCAGCAGCTTACTAGCGTTAGATACGCAGTATTTT